The rows below give T cell receptor beta chains drawn from one sample of a study of early T cells in non-severe SARS-CoV-2 infection. TCRdb itself ran the 5' RACE reads through MiXCR, one entry per CDR3 protein. The data show about 83,000 distinct CDR3 sequences, 10% seen once. The source was whole blood, collected at baseline. These TCRs come from an adult who was a healthcare worker with PCR-confirmed SARS-CoV-2 infection or an uninfected control (not recorded which). CDR3s include the opening cysteine and the closing phenylalanine or tryptophan. Fields, in order: CDR3 length, clone size, V gene, J gene, D gene, CDR3 protein, CDR3 DNA. A D gene is named only where the DNA matches it firmly. Some rows mark clone size as missing; the rest say once, few, many or name a class of expanded clone.

cdr3_length: 13
clone_size: many
v_call: TRBV27
j_call: TRBJ2-5
d_call: TRBD1
cdr3_aa: CASSFGQGETQYF
cdr3_nt: TGTGCCAGCAGTTTCGGACAGGGGGAGACCCAGTACTTC

cdr3_length: 16
clone_size: .
v_call: TRBV5-4
j_call: TRBJ2-7
d_call: .
cdr3_aa: CASSSQWGRSSYEQYF
cdr3_nt: TGTGCCAGCAGCAGCCAGTGGGGAAGGAGCTCCTACGAGCAGTACTTC

cdr3_length: 17
clone_size: few
v_call: TRBV10-2
j_call: TRBJ1-1
d_call: .
cdr3_aa: CASSESNGVWGVTEAFF
cdr3_nt: TGCGCCAGCAGTGAGTCGAATGGTGTTTGGGGGGTAACTGAAGCTTTCTTT

cdr3_length: 19
clone_size: .
v_call: TRBV28
j_call: TRBJ2-3
d_call: TRBD1
cdr3_aa: CASSSPHTTDRGLRDTQYF
cdr3_nt: TGTGCCAGCAGTTCACCTCATACCACCGACAGGGGGCTCAGAGATACGCAGTATTTT

cdr3_length: 16
clone_size: few
v_call: TRBV7-9
j_call: TRBJ2-3
d_call: .
cdr3_aa: CASSFWAEGFTDTQYF
cdr3_nt: TGTGCCAGCAGCTTTTGGGCGGAGGGTTTCACAGATACGCAGTATTTT

cdr3_length: 16
clone_size: many
v_call: TRBV3-1
j_call: TRBJ2-1
d_call: .
cdr3_aa: CASSVTSTSYVNEQFF
cdr3_nt: TGTGCCAGCAGCGTTACTAGTACATCCTACGTAAATGAGCAGTTCTTC

cdr3_length: 14
clone_size: .
v_call: TRBV9
j_call: TRBJ2-1
d_call: .
cdr3_aa: CASSPDGRAPEQFF
cdr3_nt: TGTGCCAGCAGCCCGGACGGGAGAGCCCCTGAGCAGTTCTTC

cdr3_length: 18
clone_size: few
v_call: TRBV15
j_call: TRBJ2-3
d_call: TRBD2
cdr3_aa: CATSRTTVTSGRTDTQYF
cdr3_nt: TGTGCCACCAGCAGAACGACGGTGACTAGCGGGAGAACAGATACGCAGTATTTT

cdr3_length: 15
clone_size: .
v_call: TRBV7-2
j_call: TRBJ1-6
d_call: .
cdr3_aa: CASSLLGRLNSPLHF
cdr3_nt: TGTGCCAGCAGCTTATTAGGGAGATTGAATTCACCCCTCCACTTT

cdr3_length: 13
clone_size: few
v_call: TRBV6-1
j_call: TRBJ1-5
d_call: .
cdr3_aa: CASSEVVAQPQHF
cdr3_nt: TGTGCCAGCAGTGAGGTGGTGGCCCAGCCCCAGCATTTT

cdr3_length: 12
clone_size: .
v_call: TRBV3-1
j_call: TRBJ2-3
d_call: .
cdr3_aa: CASSQGSDTQYF
cdr3_nt: TGTGCCAGCAGCCAAGGGTCAGATACGCAGTATTTT

cdr3_length: 14
clone_size: many
v_call: TRBV30
j_call: TRBJ2-2
d_call: .
cdr3_aa: CAWSWGQPTGELFF
cdr3_nt: TGTGCCTGGAGTTGGGGACAACCCACCGGGGAGCTGTTTTTT

cdr3_length: 17
clone_size: few
v_call: TRBV4-1
j_call: TRBJ2-2
d_call: TRBD2
cdr3_aa: CASSHLLAGRNTGELFF
cdr3_nt: TGCGCCAGCAGCCATTTACTAGCGGGCCGGAACACCGGGGAGCTGTTTTTT

cdr3_length: 16
clone_size: .
v_call: TRBV5-1
j_call: TRBJ1-4
d_call: TRBD1
cdr3_aa: CASSFDRARANEKLFF
cdr3_nt: TGCGCCAGCAGCTTCGACAGGGCGAGGGCTAATGAAAAACTGTTTTTT

cdr3_length: 14
clone_size: many
v_call: TRBV11-2
j_call: TRBJ2-5
d_call: .
cdr3_aa: CASSRGIAQETQYF
cdr3_nt: TGTGCCAGCAGCCGGGGGATCGCTCAAGAGACCCAGTACTTC

cdr3_length: 11
clone_size: few
v_call: TRBV28
j_call: TRBJ1-2
d_call: .
cdr3_aa: CASSVNYGYTF
cdr3_nt: TGTGCCAGCTCAGTCAACTATGGCTACACCTTC

cdr3_length: 10
clone_size: .
v_call: TRBV12-3/TRBV12-4
j_call: TRBJ2-1
d_call: .
cdr3_aa: CASSLKEQFF
cdr3_nt: TGTGCCAGCAGTTTGAAGGAGCAGTTCTTC